This entry is about one T cell receptor (beta chain). Its antigen is not identified. The germline gives CDR1 MNHEY, CDR2 SMNVEV (reference sequence). The CDR3 loop spans 15 amino acids. J gave up 2 bases and V 6 bases, and 9 bases lay outside the gene matches. Repertoires were generated with immunoSEQ multiplex PCR, while TCRdb's copy carries only in-frame clones and drops some. The data show about 120,000 clones, 85% to 95% seen once. The sample belongs to a study of graft-versus-host responses after intestinal transplantation. Study-level background: Each patient got anti-thymocyte globulin induction, then tacrolimus and steroids for about 3 years.

General study points: Circulating GvH clones peaking coincided with falling HvG clones soon after transplant. GvH clones occurred in recipient marrow; some first appeared in ileum or blood. Allografts of one patient group, those with graft-donor T cell macrochimerism, had high graft-versus-host to host-versus-graft clonal ratios.

The material sequenced was unstimulated CD8+ T cells sorted from spleen or lymph node cells, taken before intestinal transplant. The receptor comes from a human donor who received an intestinal transplant. J is TRBJ1-2 and V is TRBV27; TRBD1 matches at 7 bases. The CDR3: CASSPSGTANYGYTF. The DNA of the CDR3 is TGTGCCAGCAGCCCTTCCGGGACAGCAAACTATGGCTACACCTTC.